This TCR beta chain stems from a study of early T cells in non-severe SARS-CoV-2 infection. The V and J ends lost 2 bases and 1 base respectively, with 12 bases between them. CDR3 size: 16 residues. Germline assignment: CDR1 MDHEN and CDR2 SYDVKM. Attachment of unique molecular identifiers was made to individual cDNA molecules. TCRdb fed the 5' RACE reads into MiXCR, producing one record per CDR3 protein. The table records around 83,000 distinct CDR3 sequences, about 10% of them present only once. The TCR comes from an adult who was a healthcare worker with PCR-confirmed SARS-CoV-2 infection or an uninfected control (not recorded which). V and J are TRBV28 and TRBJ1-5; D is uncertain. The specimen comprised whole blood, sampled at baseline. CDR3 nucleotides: TGTGCCAGCAGTTTAGCATTCGCGGGGAGCAATCAGCCCCAGCATTTT. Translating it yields CASSLAFAGSNQPQHF.